Shown below are 18 T cell receptor beta chains from a single sample sequenced in a study of T cell responses to AZD1222 COVID-19 vaccine (dated by TCRdb to 2020 to 2022). The sample's time point label, decoded: baseline before first vaccination. Libraries were prepared through the immunoSEQ multiplex PCR assay. This is the immuneACCESS table as TCRdb keeps it, with only in-frame sequences that have V and J called. A part of the clones is gone; compared with another copy, unresolved V genes explain less than half, and the rest is unexplained. The table for this sample lists 100,000 to 120,000 clones; around 80% of them were counted only once. The ten largest make up approximately 5% of the sample. This specimen was peripheral blood, taken on day 0 of AZD1222 vaccination. The receptors were sampled from an adult in good health.

The chain couples TRBV7-9 to TRBJ1-2, with D uncertain. The CDR3 covers 13 residues. Looked up from germline, CDR1 is SEHNR and CDR2 is FQNEAQ (reference sequence). V dropped 1 base and J dropped 4 bases, with 7 bases sitting between them. The CDR3 loop reads CASSLVAFYGYTF. DNA of the CDR3: TGTGCCAGCAGCTTAGTGGCATTCTATGGCTACACCTTC.

The chain carries TRBV5-8 and TRBJ2-3; 10 positions match TRBD2. Germline loops: CDR1 SGHTS, CDR2 YDEGEE. V was pared by 4 bases and J by 6 bases, with 8 bases of the junction left unmatched. This CDR3 has 15 residues. CDR3 residues: CASSRRLAGADTQYF. The CDR3 nucleotides read TGTGCCAGCAGCCGGCGGCTAGCGGGAGCGGATACGCAGTATTTT.

The rearrangement uses TRBV18 and TRBJ2-5; weak D call: TRBD1 (5 bases). The ends were cut back, 3 bases at V and 3 bases at J, with 8 bases in the middle. The CDR3 is 13 amino acids. Germline lookup yields CDR1 KGHSH and CDR2 LQKENI. The CDR3, as DNA: TGTGCCAGCTCACCGCCCAGGGAAGAGACCCAGTACTTC. Amino acid sequence: CASSPPREETQYF. Filled out from reference TRBV18 and TRBJ2-5, the complete variable domain reads NAGVMQNPRHLVRRRGQEARLRCSPMKGHSHVYWYRQLPEEGLKFMVYLQKENIIDESGMPKERFSAEFPKEGPSILRIQQVVRGDSAAYFCASSPPREETQYFGPGTRLLVL.

V gene TRBV6-2 or TRBV6-3 combines with J gene TRBJ1-4; 9 bases are a match to TRBD1. J lost 7 bases, V lost 5 bases, and 8 bases had no gene match. This CDR3 spans 15 amino acids. Germline CDR1 MNHEY, CDR2 SVGEGT. The CDR3 nucleotides read TGTGCCAGCAGTGCCCGGGACAGGGCGTTTGAAAAACTGTTTTTT. Encoded protein: CASSARDRAFEKLFF.

The chain combines TRBV19 with TRBJ1-5; no reliable D call. Germline V gene lookup returns CDR1 LNHDA and CDR2 SQIVND (reference sequence). The CDR3 totals 14 residues. V lost 3 bases, J lost 3 bases, and 9 bases lay in between. CDR3 sequence reads: CASSIDSLNQPQHF. The CDR3 region has the DNA TGTGCCAGTAGTATCGACTCCCTCAATCAGCCCCAGCATTTT.

J is TRBJ1-4 and V is TRBV19; D is uncertain. The length of the CDR3 is 14 residues. Germline V gives CDR1 LNHDA, CDR2 SQIVND (reference sequence). The ends were cut back, 4 bases at V and 5 bases at J, with 11 bases in the middle. Here the CDR3 reads CASSTRVGNEKLFF. As DNA, the CDR3 is TGTGCCAGTAGTACTAGGGTAGGAAATGAAAAACTGTTTTTT.

The chain uses TRBV5-1 and TRBJ2-2; D perhaps matches TRBD1 (6 bases). Germline V gene sequence: CDR1 SGHRS, CDR2 YFSETQ. The CDR3 loop spans 16 amino acids. Trimming cost V 4 bases and J 0 bases, with 13 bases left between them. CDR3: CASSPTRQANTGELFF. CDR3 in DNA: TGCGCCAGCAGCCCGACTCGACAGGCGAACACCGGGGAGCTGTTTTTT.

There are many counts of this clone. The chain uses TRBV7-3 and TRBJ2-6, with D unresolved. Per germline, CDR1 SGHTA and CDR2 FQGTGA. V lost 5 bases and J 3 bases, leaving 5 bases between the germline ends. The CDR3 has 13 amino acids. CDR3 in amino acids: CASSKGGANVLTF. For the CDR3, the DNA is TGTGCCAGCAGCAAAGGTGGGGCCAACGTCCTGACTTTC.

Note on this clone: This same CDR3 is encoded by further DNA sequences in the sample. The chain is built from TRBV7-9 and TRBJ1-3, with D hard to call. This CDR3 comprises 18 residues. Germline CDR1 and CDR2: SEHNR and FQNEAQ (reference sequence). Trimming shortened V by 5 bases and J by 0 bases, and 20 bases separated the two germline ends. CDR3 bases: TGTGCCAGCAGCCCGCTGTTTGGGGTAACGAGCTCTGGAAACACCATATATTTT. Its protein is CASSPLFGVTSSGNTIYF.

The sample holds one count of this clone. The rearrangement joins TRBV19 to TRBJ1-5, with D possibly being TRBD1 (5 bases). Germline-derived CDR1 and CDR2 are LNHDA and SQIVND (reference sequence). CDR3 size: 14 residues. V lost 7 bases to trimming and J lost 0 bases, with 10 bases between them. Here the CDR3 reads CASKRDPSNQPQHF. The CDR3 DNA reads as TGTGCCAGTAAGAGGGACCCTAGCAATCAGCCCCAGCATTTT. The full variable domain, rest sourced from reference TRBV19 and TRBJ1-5, is DGGITQSPKYLFRKEGQNVTLSCEQNLNHDAMYWYRQDPGQGLRLIYYSQIVNDFQKGDIAEGYSVSREKKESFPLTVTSAQKNPTAFYLCASKRDPSNQPQHFGDGTRLSIL.

The chain joins TRBV2 to TRBJ1-1; D is unclear. Germline V gene data show CDR1 as SNHLY and CDR2 as FYNNEI. The CDR3 length is 13 residues. V was cut by 3 bases and J by 4 bases, with 9 bases left in between. The CDR3 DNA reads TGTGCCAGCAGTGAGGCGGAAATCACTGAAGCTTTCTTT. This codes for CASSEAEITEAFF.

This clone has only one observation. This chain connects TRBV12-3 or TRBV12-4 to TRBJ1-6; no clear D. This CDR3 spans 13 amino acids. The ends were cut back, 6 bases at V and 8 bases at J, with 11 bases in the middle. The CDR3 is CASRQGGDSPLHF. CDR3 nucleotide sequence: TGTGCCAGCAGGCAAGGCGGAGATTCACCCCTCCACTTT.

The rearrangement uses TRBV5-6 and TRBJ1-1; D gene ambiguous. Germline assignment: CDR1 SGHDT and CDR2 YYEEEE. Trimming cost V 4 bases and J 0 bases, with 10 bases left between them. The CDR3 spans 14 residues. The CDR3 is CASSDGLMNTEAFF. Written as DNA, the CDR3 is TGTGCCAGCAGCGACGGATTAATGAACACTGAAGCTTTCTTT.

This chain uses TRBV5-4 with TRBJ2-3; 8 bases agree with TRBD1. The V and J ends lost 2 bases and 4 bases, in that order; junction bases with no gene match: 3. Germline CDR1 and CDR2: SGHNT and YYREEE (reference sequence). The CDR3 is 14 residues long. In DNA, the CDR3 is TGTGCCAGCAGCTTCAGGGGGCAATCAGATACGCAGTATTTT. Protein sequence: CASSFRGQSDTQYF.

V gene TRBV7-2 combines with J gene TRBJ2-5; 8 positions agree with TRBD1. The CDR3 is made up of 14 amino acids. V lost 4 bases to trimming and J lost 4 bases; unmatched junction nucleotides: 5. Germline-derived CDR1 and CDR2 are SGHTA and FQGNSA. CDR3 DNA: TGTGCCAGCAGCTCCTCCGGACAGGGAGAGACCCAGTACTTC. Protein: CASSSSGQGETQYF. Full variable domain (remainder filled in from reference TRBV7-2 and TRBJ2-5): GAGVSQSPSNKVTEKGKDVELRCDPISGHTALYWYRQSLGQGLEFLIYFQGNSAPDKSGLPSDRFSAERTGGSVSTLTIQRTQQEDSAVYLCASSSSGQGETQYFGPGTRLLVL.

The V gene is TRBV3-1 (or the pseudogene TRBV3-2), the J gene TRBJ2-2; 7 bases fit TRBD2. The CDR3 runs 13 residues. Looked up from germline, CDR1 is LGHDT and CDR2 is YNNKEL (reference sequence). J lost 13 bases, V lost 5 bases, and 10 bases had no gene match. The CDR3 DNA reads as TGTGCCAGCAGCGGGAGCGGGGACCGTGGGCTGTTTTTT. It translates to CASSGSGDRGLFF.

V and J are TRBV5-1 and TRBJ2-5; tentative D call: TRBD2 (6 bases). Germline values: CDR1 SGHRS, CDR2 YFSETQ. The V end lost 3 bases, the J end lost 5 bases, and 14 bases lay between the germline ends. This CDR3 contains 14 residues. CDR3 sequence: CASSWSEGGETQYF. CDR3 bases: TGCGCCAGCAGCTGGTCCGAGGGAGGTGAGACCCAGTACTTC.

This clone was picked up a small number of times. J is TRBJ1-5 and V is TRBV6-2 or TRBV6-3; D is ambiguous. Germline loops: CDR1 MNHEY, CDR2 SVGEGT. Trimming left V 5 bases short and J 2 bases short, with 16 bases between. The CDR3 runs 16 residues. The CDR3 sequence is CASSPTPGVGNQPQHF. The CDR3, as DNA: TGTGCCAGCAGTCCCACTCCGGGTGTGGGCAATCAGCCCCAGCATTTT.